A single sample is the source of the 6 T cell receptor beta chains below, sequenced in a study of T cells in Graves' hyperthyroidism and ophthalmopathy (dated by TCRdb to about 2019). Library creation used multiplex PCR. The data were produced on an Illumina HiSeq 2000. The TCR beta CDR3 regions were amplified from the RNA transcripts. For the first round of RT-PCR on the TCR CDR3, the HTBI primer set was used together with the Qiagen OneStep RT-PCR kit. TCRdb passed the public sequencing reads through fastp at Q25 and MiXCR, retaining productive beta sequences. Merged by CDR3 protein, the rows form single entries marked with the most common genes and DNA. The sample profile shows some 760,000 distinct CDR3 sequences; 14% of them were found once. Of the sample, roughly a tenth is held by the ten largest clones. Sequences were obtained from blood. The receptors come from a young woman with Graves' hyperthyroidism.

CDR3 nucleotides: TGTGCCAGCAGCCACCCCTTTGGGGCGAACACTGAAGCTTTCTTT. Its protein is CASSHPFGANTEAFF. This chain uses TRBV6-1 with TRBJ1-1; D may be TRBD1 (5 bases). V was trimmed by 6 bases and J by 1 base, leaving 15 bases between them. The CDR3 sequence is 15 residues long. The germline gives CDR1 MNHNS, CDR2 SASEGT.

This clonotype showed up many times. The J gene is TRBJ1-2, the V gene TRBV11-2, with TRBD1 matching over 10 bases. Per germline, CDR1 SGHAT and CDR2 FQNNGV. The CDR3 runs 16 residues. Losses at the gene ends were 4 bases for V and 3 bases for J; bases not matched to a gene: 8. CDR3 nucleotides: TGTGCCAGCAGCTCCGGACAGGGGGGTGATTACTATGGCTACACCTTC. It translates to CASSSGQGGDYYGYTF.

The CDR3 region is CASSLGRPGADEQFF. The CDR3 nucleotides read TGTGCCAGCAGTTTAGGGCGGCCGGGGGCAGATGAGCAGTTCTTC. V and J are TRBV12-3 or TRBV12-4 and TRBJ2-1, with D perhaps being TRBD1 or TRBD2 (6 bases each). V lost 1 base and J 8 bases, leaving 15 bases between the germline ends. This CDR3 has 15 residues.

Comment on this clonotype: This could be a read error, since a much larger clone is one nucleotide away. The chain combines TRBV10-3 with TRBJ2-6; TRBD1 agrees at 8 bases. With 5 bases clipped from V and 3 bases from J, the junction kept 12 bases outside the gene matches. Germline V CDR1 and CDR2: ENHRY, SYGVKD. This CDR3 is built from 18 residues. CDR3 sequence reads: CAISKGQGWVFGANVLTF. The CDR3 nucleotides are TGTGCCATCAGTAAAGGACAGGGATGGGTCTTTGGGGCCAACGTCCTGACTTTC.

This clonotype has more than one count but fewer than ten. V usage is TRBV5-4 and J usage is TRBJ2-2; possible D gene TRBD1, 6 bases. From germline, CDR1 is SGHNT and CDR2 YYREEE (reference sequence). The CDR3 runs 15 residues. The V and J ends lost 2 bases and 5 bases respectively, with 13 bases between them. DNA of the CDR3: TGTGCCAGCAGCTTAACAGGGTATCGGACCGGGGAGCTGTTTTTT. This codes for CASSLTGYRTGELFF.

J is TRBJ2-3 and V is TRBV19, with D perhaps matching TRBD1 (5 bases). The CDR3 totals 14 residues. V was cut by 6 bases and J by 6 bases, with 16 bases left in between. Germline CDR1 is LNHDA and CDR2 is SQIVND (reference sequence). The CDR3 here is CASRRTLGSDTQYF. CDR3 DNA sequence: TGTGCCAGTAGGAGGACACTCGGGTCGGATACGCAGTATTTT. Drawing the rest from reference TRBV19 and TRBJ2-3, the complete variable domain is DGGITQSPKYLFRKEGQNVTLSCEQNLNHDAMYWYRQDPGQGLRLIYYSQIVNDFQKGDIAEGYSVSREKKESFPLTVTSAQKNPTAFYLCASRRTLGSDTQYFGPGTRLTVL.